A single sample gave rise to the 21 T cell receptor beta chains below, sequenced in a study of radiotherapy plus CTLA-4 blockade in lung cancer. Sequencing used immunoSEQ multiplex PCR; TCRdb keeps in-frame clones, though not all of them. The sample has tens of thousands of clones, approximately 70% seen once. The specimen was peripheral blood, collected from a patient treated with radiotherapy plus ipilimumab. The source of these receptors is a human donor with non-small cell lung cancer who had stable disease on radiotherapy plus ipilimumab.

The chain joins TRBV7-9 to TRBJ2-1; weak D call: TRBD1 (6 bases). Trimming removed 0 bases from V and 0 bases from J, with 9 bases in between. CDR3 length: 16 amino acids. Germline V lookup: CDR1 SEHNR, CDR2 FQNEAQ (reference sequence). This chain's CDR3 is CASSLAGRGSYNEQFF. CDR3 DNA: TGTGCCAGCAGCTTAGCTGGCAGGGGCTCCTACAATGAGCAGTTCTTC.

This chain joins TRBV14 and TRBJ2-3, with 7 bases that match TRBD2. V shed 0 bases, J shed 6 bases, and the junction held 6 bases outside the gene matches. CDR3 size: 15 residues. Germline V gene data show CDR1 as SGHDN and CDR2 as FVKESK. This CDR3 reads CASSQDVTSLDTQYF. The DNA of the CDR3 is TGTGCCAGCAGCCAAGATGTGACTAGCCTCGATACGCAGTATTTT.

This chain connects TRBV15 to TRBJ1-5, with TRBD1 matching 7 bases. The CDR3 contains 14 residues. Germline-derived CDR1 and CDR2 are LNHNV and YYDKDF (reference sequence). The J segment lost 11 bases and the V segment lost 1 base, leaving 8 bases of the junction unmatched. CDR3 in amino acids: CATSRGQGVSAQHF. In DNA, the CDR3 is TGTGCCACCAGCAGAGGACAGGGAGTATCGGCCCAGCATTTT.

The table lists this clone with a few counts. The CDR3 protein is CASAGGGETQYF. Here the CDR3 DNA reads TGTGCCAGCGCGGGCGGGGGGGAGACCCAGTACTTC. V is TRBV11-3 and J is TRBJ2-5; 8 bases fit TRBD2. Germline-derived CDR1 and CDR2 are SGHNT and YENEEA. The ends lost 8 bases at V and 5 bases at J; junction bases unmatched: 4. The CDR3 sequence is 12 residues long.

The chain employs TRBV7-9 and TRBJ1-6, with unresolved D. The V end lost 5 bases, the J end lost 8 bases, and 13 bases lay between the germline ends. The CDR3 loop spans 14 amino acids. Germline loops: CDR1 SEHNR, CDR2 FQNEAQ (reference sequence). The CDR3 reads CASSQASTDSPLHF. The CDR3 coding sequence is TGTGCCAGCAGCCAAGCCTCAACTGATTCACCCCTCCACTTT.

This chain uses TRBV7-2 with TRBJ2-7; 9 bases line up with TRBD2. This CDR3 has 16 residues. The junction had 11 bases not matched to a gene; V was cut back by 6 bases and J by 2 bases. The germline V gene encodes CDR1 SGHTA and CDR2 FQGNSA. CDR3 region: CASSSGPAGGPYEQYF. CDR3 coding DNA: TGTGCCAGCAGTTCCGGTCCGGCGGGGGGGCCCTACGAGCAGTACTTC.

The CDR3 DNA is TGCGCCAGCAGCGCCGGGACAGGTTCTTTCGGAAATGAGCAGTTCTTC. It yields the protein CASSAGTGSFGNEQFF. The rearrangement links TRBV5-1 to TRBJ2-1, with 8 bases identical to TRBD1. Germline V gene data show CDR1 as SGHRS and CDR2 as YFSETQ. V gave up 4 bases and J gave up 7 bases; unmatched junction bases: 13. The CDR3 spans 16 residues.

This chain joins TRBV4-1 and TRBJ2-1; 11 positions agree with TRBD2. V dropped 1 base and J dropped 7; count of bases not matched to a gene: 6. Looked up from germline, CDR1 is MGHRA and CDR2 is YSYEKL. The CDR3 spans 16 residues. CDR3 sequence reads: CASSQGTSGGRNEQFF. CDR3 coding DNA: TGCGCCAGCAGCCAAGGAACTAGCGGGGGAAGGAATGAGCAGTTCTTC.

The chain links TRBV9 to TRBJ2-1; D gene unclear. Germline V gene sequence: CDR1 SGDLS, CDR2 YYNGEE. The ends were cut back, 0 bases at V and 0 bases at J, with 7 bases in the middle. This CDR3 has 15 residues. CDR3 protein: CASSVDWSSYNEQFF. For the CDR3, the DNA is TGTGCCAGCAGCGTAGACTGGAGCTCCTACAATGAGCAGTTCTTC.

V is TRBV28 and J is TRBJ2-7, with 7 bases matching TRBD1. V shed 5 bases and J 2 bases; nucleotides not matched to a gene: 12. The germline gives CDR1 MDHEN, CDR2 SYDVKM. CDR3 size: 16 residues. CDR3 DNA: TGTGCCAGCAGTCCCGGTAGGGGGCTGGACCCCTACGAGCAGTACTTC. This sequence encodes CASSPGRGLDPYEQYF.

This CDR3 is CAITGDRRGSPLHF. CDR3 coding DNA: TGTGCCATCACCGGAGACAGGAGAGGTTCACCCCTCCACTTT. The chain joins TRBV10-3 to TRBJ1-6; weak D call: TRBD1 (6 bases). Germline V gene sequence: CDR1 ENHRY, CDR2 SYGVKD. This CDR3 has 14 amino acids. V lost 7 bases and J lost 9, with 16 bases in between.

The rearrangement joins TRBV10-2 to TRBJ1-2; TRBD1 is a possible D gene (6 bases). CDR1 is WSHSY, CDR2 SAAADI, per germline. The CDR3 has 13 amino acids. The V end was cut by 8 bases, the J end by 0 bases, with 10 bases between. The CDR3 spells CASLAGANYGYTF. The CDR3 DNA follows: TGCGCCAGCTTGGCAGGGGCTAACTATGGCTACACCTTC.

This clone was counted once. The junction differs from germline at one of its ends, possibly a read error. V gene TRBV5-6 combines with J gene TRBJ1-3, with D possibly matching TRBD1 (6 bases). Germline values: CDR1 SGHDT, CDR2 YYEEEE. The CDR3 has 16 amino acids. The CDR3 reads CAGSLPGRGTGNTIYF. The DNA of the CDR3 is TGTGCCGGCAGCTTGCCCGGGAGGGGGACTGGAAACACCATATATTTT.

The table lists this clone with a few counts. The junction departs from the called germline gene at one end, perhaps through a read error. Other nucleotide sequences from this sample produce the same CDR3. The V gene is TRBV10-3, the J gene TRBJ1-2; 7 bases line up with TRBD1. The length of the CDR3 is 12 residues. Germline CDR1 is ENHRY and CDR2 is SYGVKD. This CDR3 reads CAISEGQDGYTF. The CDR3 DNA sequence: TGTGCCATCAGCGAAGGACAGGATGGCTATACCTTC.

This clone was found once. The J gene is TRBJ1-1, the V gene TRBV5-1; no reliable D call. The CDR3 runs to 12 residues. Trimming shortened V by 2 bases and J by 5 bases, and 7 bases separated the two germline ends. Per the germline V gene, CDR1 is SGHRS and CDR2 is YFSETQ. As DNA, the CDR3 is TGCGCCAGCAGCTTCCGGGGAACTGAAGCTTTCTTT. This sequence encodes CASSFRGTEAFF.

This chain links TRBV7-9 with TRBJ1-2, with 9 bases aligning to TRBD1. CDR1 and CDR2 (germline): SEHNR, FQNEAQ (reference sequence). This CDR3 spans 16 amino acids. J was trimmed by 1 base and V by 1 base; bases with no gene match: 4. The CDR3 nucleotides are TGTGCCAGCAGCTTAGATACAGGGGGCAGTAACTATGGCTACACCTTC. Translated, it gives CASSLDTGGSNYGYTF.

The J gene is TRBJ2-7, the V gene TRBV6-5; 9 bases match TRBD2. Trimming at V came to 6 bases and at J to 6 bases, leaving 9 bases not matched to a gene. The CDR3 totals 14 residues. CDR1 and CDR2 (germline): MNHEY, SVGAGI. CDR3 nucleotide sequence: TGTGCCAGCAGGGCCCCGGGACTAGCAGGCGAGCAGTACTTC. This encodes CASRAPGLAGEQYF.

This clone was seen a handful of times. DNA of the CDR3: TGTGCCTGGAGGGATGGGGCCACGGAGACCCAGTACTTC. Protein: CAWRDGATETQYF. The chain joins TRBV30 to TRBJ2-5; tentatively, D is TRBD1 (5 bases). Trimming left V 3 bases short and J 5 bases short, with 13 bases between. There are 13 residues in the CDR3. Germline V gene lookup returns CDR1 GTSNPN and CDR2 SVGIG (reference sequence).

This chain uses TRBV11-3 with TRBJ2-7, with 8 nucleotides matching TRBD2. The ends lost 3 bases at V and 2 bases at J; junction bases unmatched: 6. Germline-derived CDR1 and CDR2 are SGHNT and YENEEA. CDR3 size: 15 residues. The CDR3 DNA sequence: TGTGCCAGCAGCTTCGGGGGGGGACTGACCTACGAGCAGTACTTC. This encodes CASSFGGGLTYEQYF.

The chain couples TRBV10-3 to TRBJ1-5, with a tentative D call TRBD1 (5 bases). The germline CDR1 and CDR2 sequences are ENHRY and SYGVKD. CDR3 length: 15 residues. V shed 6 bases and J shed 0 bases, with 12 bases lying between them. CDR3 nucleotide sequence: TGTGCCATCAGCGGGGGGGTTAATAGCAATCAGCCCCAGCATTTT. It encodes CAISGGVNSNQPQHF.

The chain has TRBV7-3 and TRBJ2-1; D unclear. Germline-derived CDR1 and CDR2 are SGHTA and FQGTGA. The CDR3 is 15 amino acids. Trimming left V 4 bases short and J 4 bases short, with 14 bases between. In nucleotides, the CDR3 is TGTGCCAGCAGCTCCGGGTCTCCGTGGTACAATGAGCAGTTCTTC. Residues: CASSSGSPWYNEQFF.